Listed below are T cell receptor beta chains from one sample, sequenced in a study of cytomegalovirus exposure and HLA in healthy donors. The protocol was immunoSEQ multiplex PCR, while the TCRdb copy is restricted to in-frame clones and leaves out a portion. Of some 130,000 clones in the sample, 84% are singletons; the top ten hold 1.4%. Sequenced input: PBMCs. These TCRs come from a woman in her 30s in good health and CMV-seronegative. CDR3s include the opening cysteine and the closing phenylalanine or tryptophan. The D gene is left open where the match is weak. Where a row states a size, it is once, few, many or the class of an expanded clone; other rows omit it.

d_call	v_call	clone_size	j_call	cdr3_nt	cdr3_aa
TRBD1	TRBV2	NA	TRBJ2-4	TGTGCCAGCAGTGAACCGGGACAGGGGAAAAAGTACTTC	CASSEPGQGKKYF
TRBD1	TRBV18	NA	TRBJ2-4	TGTGCCAGCTCACCCTGGACAGGGGGGAACATTCAGTACTTC	CASSPWTGGNIQYF
NA	TRBV7-9	NA	TRBJ1-1	TGTGCCAGCAGCTCCTCGAGTTTTACTGAAGCTTTCTTT	CASSSSSFTEAFF
NA	TRBV29-1	few	TRBJ1-5	TGCAGCGTGATAGATAGCAATCAGCCCCAGCATTTT	CSVIDSNQPQHF
NA	TRBV30	NA	TRBJ2-7	TGTGCCTGGAGTGTAACAGGTTCTTCCTACGAGCAGTACTTC	CAWSVTGSSYEQYF
NA	TRBV11-1	NA	TRBJ2-1	TGTGCCAGCAGCAACCGGGAGACCCTTACTGAGCAGTTCTTC	CASSNRETLTEQFF
TRBD2	TRBV7-2	NA	TRBJ2-7	TGTGCCAGCAGCTTACAAGCGGGGAGCGCCTACGAGCAGTACTTC	CASSLQAGSAYEQYF
TRBD1	TRBV4-2	NA	TRBJ2-1	TGTGCCAGCAGCCAAGGACAGGGTGGTGTACGGCAGTTCTTC	CASSQGQGGVRQFF
TRBD1	TRBV7-9	NA	TRBJ2-7	TGTGCCAGCAGCAAGGCCGGGACAGTCGGCTACGAGCAGTACTTC	CASSKAGTVGYEQYF
TRBD1	TRBV18	NA	TRBJ1-5	TGTGCCAGCTCACCCCCCGGGACAGGGGATCAGCCCCAGCATTTT	CASSPPGTGDQPQHF
TRBD1	TRBV19	NA	TRBJ1-4	TGTGCCAGTAGTACCGGGACAGGGATGGAGGGGAGAGAAAAACTGTTTTTT	CASSTGTGMEGREKLFF
TRBD1	TRBV6-5	once	TRBJ1-2	TGTGCCAGCAGTTACTCGAGGACAGGATCTCGAGGCTACACCTTC	CASSYSRTGSRGYTF
TRBD2	TRBV2	NA	TRBJ2-1	TGTGCCAGCGGAGAGCGGGGGGCCGAGGGGGGGCAGTTCTTC	CASGERGAEGGQFF
TRBD2	TRBV13	NA	TRBJ2-5	TGTGCCAGCAGCTTAGTCTTATCGCCTAGCGGATACCAAGAGACCCAGTACTTC	CASSLVLSPSGYQETQYF
TRBD1	TRBV30	NA	TRBJ1-5	TGTGCCTGGAGTAAAACAGGGGGGGCGGATCAGCCCCAGCATTTT	CAWSKTGGADQPQHF
TRBD1	TRBV5-1	NA	TRBJ1-4	TGCGCCAGCAGCCTCCGACAGGGGGGCAATGAAAAACTGTTTTTT	CASSLRQGGNEKLFF
TRBD1	TRBV27	NA	TRBJ1-1	TGTGCCAGCAGGATGAGACAGGGGGTCGGAGCTTTCTTT	CASRMRQGVGAFF
NA	TRBV2	NA	TRBJ2-3	TGTGCCAGCAGGGAGCGGTCGTCGGCAGATACGCAGTATTTT	CASRERSSADTQYF
TRBD1	TRBV2	NA	TRBJ2-3	TGTGCCAGCAGTGGGGGACAGGTAACCACAGATACGCAGTATTTT	CASSGGQVTTDTQYF
TRBD1	TRBV11-2	NA	TRBJ1-4	TGTGCCAGCAGCTCCTACAGGGGTAATAATGAAAAACTGTTTTTT	CASSSYRGNNEKLFF
NA	TRBV11-2	NA	TRBJ2-3	TGTGCCAGCAGCTTAGATGGGGCGGGAAGAGATACGCAGTATTTT	CASSLDGAGRDTQYF
TRBD1	TRBV2	few	TRBJ2-7	TGTGCCAGCAAGAAGGGGGCCCTAACCCTCTCCTACGAGCAGTACTTC	CASKKGALTLSYEQYF
NA	TRBV10-1	NA	TRBJ2-3	TGCGCCAGCAGTGAAGTGGGGGGAGTTCAGTATTTT	CASSEVGGVQYF
NA	TRBV7-9	NA	TRBJ1-5	TGTGCCAGCAGCTTACGCGATAGCAATCAGCCCCAGCATTTT	CASSLRDSNQPQHF
TRBD1	TRBV27	NA	TRBJ2-7	TGTGCCAGCAGTTTAACAGGGGCCGAGCAGTACTTC	CASSLTGAEQYF
TRBD2	TRBV9	NA	TRBJ2-1	TGTGCCAGCAGCGGGTTTAGCGGGTCCTCCTACAATGAGCAGTTCTTC	CASSGFSGSSYNEQFF
TRBD1	TRBV6-5	NA	TRBJ1-6	TGTGCCAGCAGTTGGTCGGGACAGGGAAATTCACCCCTCCACTTT	CASSWSGQGNSPLHF
TRBD2	TRBV9	NA	TRBJ2-2	TGTGCCAGCAGCGTCCTAGCGGGGGCCTACACCGGGGAGCTGTTTTTT	CASSVLAGAYTGELFF
NA	TRBV28	NA	TRBJ1-6	TGTGCCAGCAAGCTTCCGGGGGTCCCCCTACAGAATTCACCCCTCCACTTT	CASKLPGVPLQNSPLHF
TRBD1	TRBV27	once	TRBJ1-2	TGTGCCAGCAGTTACGCCAGACAGGGGGCGAGCTATGGCTACACCTTC	CASSYARQGASYGYTF
NA	TRBV5-8	NA	TRBJ1-6	TGTGCCAGCAGCTTGGCTATAAATTCACCCCTCCACTTT	CASSLAINSPLHF
NA	TRBV4-1	NA	TRBJ2-2	TGCGCCAGCAGCCAAGAGGTCAGGCCCACTGGCGGGGAGCTGTTTTTT	CASSQEVRPTGGELFF
NA	TRBV29-1	NA	TRBJ1-1	TGCAGCGCCGGACAGTTGAACACTGAAGCTTTCTTT	CSAGQLNTEAFF
TRBD2	TRBV4-3	NA	TRBJ2-1	TGCGCCAGCAGCCAACTTGGACTAGCTGGGGGCTTATTCTTC	CASSQLGLAGGLFF
NA	TRBV4-2	NA	TRBJ1-4	TGTGCCAGCAGCCGGATAGCGGGGGGGCTTAATGAAAAACTGTTTTTT	CASSRIAGGLNEKLFF
NA	TRBV19	NA	TRBJ2-3	TGTGCCAGTAAGATGGCGGGGGCGGGCACAGATACGCAGTATTTT	CASKMAGAGTDTQYF
TRBD2	TRBV7-3	NA	TRBJ2-3	TGTGCCAGCAGCTTAACCGGGACTAGCGGGGGTGCTGGAGATACGCAGTATTTT	CASSLTGTSGGAGDTQYF
NA	TRBV6-4	NA	TRBJ2-1	TGTGCCAGCAGTGACTCGGACAACAATGAGCAGTTCTTC	CASSDSDNNEQFF
TRBD2	TRBV28	NA	TRBJ2-5	TGTGCCAGCAGTTTTGGCCTAGCGGGGGGGCCCGGAGAGACCCAGTACTTC	CASSFGLAGGPGETQYF
NA	TRBV18	few	TRBJ2-7	TGTGCCAGCTCACCAAGGGACGGGAGATCAGAGCAGTACTTC	CASSPRDGRSEQYF
NA	TRBV9	few	TRBJ1-3	TGTGCCAGCAGCGTAGAGGCAGGCCACACCATATATTTT	CASSVEAGHTIYF
NA	TRBV5-1	NA	TRBJ2-1	TGCGCCAGCAGCTTGTCCGGGTCTGGACAGTTCTTC	CASSLSGSGQFF
TRBD1	TRBV5-1	NA	TRBJ1-1	TGCGCCAGCAGCCCCGGACAGGGGGCGGAAGCTTTCTTT	CASSPGQGAEAFF
NA	TRBV5-1	NA	TRBJ1-1	TGCGCCAGCAGCTTGGACAGTAGGAACACTGAAGCTTTCTTT	CASSLDSRNTEAFF
TRBD2	TRBV7-2	NA	TRBJ2-7	TGTGCCAGCAGCTTAGCTTCGGCTAGCGGGGGATACGAGCAGTACTTC	CASSLASASGGYEQYF
NA	TRBV6-5	once	TRBJ2-5	TGTGCCAGCAGTTACTCCCGGTTGGAGAAGACCCAGTACTTC	CASSYSRLEKTQYF
TRBD2	TRBV2	NA	TRBJ2-7	TGTGCCAGCAGTGTAAGCAGAGGACTAGCTGTTGACGAGCAGTACTTC	CASSVSRGLAVDEQYF
TRBD2	TRBV6-1	NA	TRBJ2-7	TGTGCCAGCAGGGACGGGGGGAACGAGCAGTACTTC	CASRDGGNEQYF
NA	TRBV5-4	NA	TRBJ1-3	TGTGCCAGCAGCTTGGGACAGTTTGATCACTCTGGAAACACCATATATTTT	CASSLGQFDHSGNTIYF
NA	TRBV10-2	NA	TRBJ2-2	TGCGCCAGCAGTGACAGGGCCTTGGGTGACGGGGAGCTGTTTTTT	CASSDRALGDGELFF
NA	TRBV7-9	NA	TRBJ1-4	TGTGCCAGCAGCCCGCGGAGGGGAAATGAAAAACTGTTTTTT	CASSPRRGNEKLFF